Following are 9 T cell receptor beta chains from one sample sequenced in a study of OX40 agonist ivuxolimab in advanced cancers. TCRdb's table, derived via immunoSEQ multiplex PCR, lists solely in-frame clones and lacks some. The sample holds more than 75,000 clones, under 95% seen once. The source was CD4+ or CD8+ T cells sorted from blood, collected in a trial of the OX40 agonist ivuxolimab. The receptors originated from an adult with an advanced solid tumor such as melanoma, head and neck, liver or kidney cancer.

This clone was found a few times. CDR3 sequence: CASSPDSSSGEQYF. CDR3 sequence (DNA): TGCGCCAGCAGCCCTGACAGCTCCTCGGGCGAGCAGTACTTC. The rearrangement joins TRBV5-1 to TRBJ2-7; TRBD1 is a possible D gene (5 bases). Trimming shortened V by 4 bases and J by 6 bases, and 17 bases separated the two germline ends. The CDR3 extends over 14 amino acids. Per the germline V gene, CDR1 is SGHRS and CDR2 is YFSETQ.

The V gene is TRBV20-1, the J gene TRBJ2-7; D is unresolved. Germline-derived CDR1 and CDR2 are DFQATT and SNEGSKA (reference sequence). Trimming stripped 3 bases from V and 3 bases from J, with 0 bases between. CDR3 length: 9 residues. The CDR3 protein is CSASYEQYF. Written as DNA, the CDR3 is TGCAGTGCTAGCTACGAGCAGTACTTC.

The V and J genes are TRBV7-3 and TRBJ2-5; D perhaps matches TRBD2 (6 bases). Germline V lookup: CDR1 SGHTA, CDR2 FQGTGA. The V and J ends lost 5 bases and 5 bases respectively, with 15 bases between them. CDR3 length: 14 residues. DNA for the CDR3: TGTGCCAGCAGCCTCGGGGGATCGGATGAGACCCAGTACTTC. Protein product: CASSLGGSDETQYF.

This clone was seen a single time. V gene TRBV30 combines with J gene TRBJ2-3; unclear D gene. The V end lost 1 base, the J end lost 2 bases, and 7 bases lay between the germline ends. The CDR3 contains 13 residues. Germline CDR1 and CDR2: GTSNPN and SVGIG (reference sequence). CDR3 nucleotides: TGTGCCTGGAGTGCGGATCACACAGATACGCAGTATTTT. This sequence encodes CAWSADHTDTQYF.

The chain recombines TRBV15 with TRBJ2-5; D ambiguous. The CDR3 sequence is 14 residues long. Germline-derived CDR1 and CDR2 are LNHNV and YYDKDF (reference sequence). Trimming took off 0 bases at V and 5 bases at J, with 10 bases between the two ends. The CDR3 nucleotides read TGTGCCACCAGCAGAGATCTAGTAGGGGAGACCCAGTACTTC. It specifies CATSRDLVGETQYF.

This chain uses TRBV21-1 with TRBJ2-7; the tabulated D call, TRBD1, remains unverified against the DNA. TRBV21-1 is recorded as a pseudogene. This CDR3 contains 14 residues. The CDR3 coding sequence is TGTGCCAGCAGCAAAGCACAGGGCGAGTACGAGCAGTACTTC. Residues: CASSKAQGEYEQYF.

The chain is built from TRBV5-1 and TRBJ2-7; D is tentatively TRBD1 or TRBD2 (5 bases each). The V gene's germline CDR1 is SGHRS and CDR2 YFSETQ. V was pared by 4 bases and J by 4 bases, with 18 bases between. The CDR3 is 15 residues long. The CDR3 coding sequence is TGCGCCAGCAGCCCGGACTCCCTGGGGCTTTACGAGCAGTACTTC. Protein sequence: CASSPDSLGLYEQYF.

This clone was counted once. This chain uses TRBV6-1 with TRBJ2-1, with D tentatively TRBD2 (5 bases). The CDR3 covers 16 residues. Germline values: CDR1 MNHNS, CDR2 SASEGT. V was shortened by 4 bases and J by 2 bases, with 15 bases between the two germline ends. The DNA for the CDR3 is TGTGCCAGCAGTGTTCAGGCTAGCAGTCCCTACAATGAGCAGTTCTTC. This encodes CASSVQASSPYNEQFF.

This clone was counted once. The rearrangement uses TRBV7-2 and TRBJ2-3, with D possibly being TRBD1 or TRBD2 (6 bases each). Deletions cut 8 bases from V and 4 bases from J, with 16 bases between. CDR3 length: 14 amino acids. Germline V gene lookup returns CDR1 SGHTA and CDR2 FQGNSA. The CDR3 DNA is TGTGCCAGCGCTTCTCAAAGGGGGGCAGATACGCAGTATTTT. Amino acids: CASASQRGADTQYF.